The entry that follows covers one T cell receptor beta chain sequence. This record comes from a study of graft-versus-host responses after intestinal transplantation. Study-level results: Detected in recipient marrow were GvH clones, some of which were first observed in ileum or blood.

The authors plated some 200,000 CFSE-labeled responder cells with some 200,000 irradiated, violet-dye-labeled stimulator cells. Cell sorting after the reaction yielded proliferating CFSE-low CD3+CD4+ and CD3+CD8+ responders. Some clones are missing from TCRdb's copy, which holds only in-frame ones; the method was immunoSEQ multiplex PCR. This repertoire shows around 21,000 clones, 33% found once; its top ten account for roughly 8.4%. With V trimmed by 5 bases and J by 5 bases, 7 bases remained unmatched. The CDR3 runs to 15 residues. CDR1 is MNHNS, CDR2 SASEGT, per germline. The TCR was taken from a human patient who received an intestinal transplant. Here the sequenced sample was alloreactive CD8+ T cells from a mixed lymphocyte reaction culture, taken before intestinal transplant. The subset denotes: CFSE-low proliferating T cells sorted from roughly six-day pre-transplant mixed lymphocyte reaction (GvH or HvG direction). The J gene is TRBJ2-1, the V gene TRBV6-1; 9 bases are shared with TRBD2. CDR3 residues: CASSLSLAGHNEQFF. CDR3 sequence (DNA): TGTGCCAGCAGTTTGTCGCTAGCGGGGCACAATGAGCAGTTCTTC.